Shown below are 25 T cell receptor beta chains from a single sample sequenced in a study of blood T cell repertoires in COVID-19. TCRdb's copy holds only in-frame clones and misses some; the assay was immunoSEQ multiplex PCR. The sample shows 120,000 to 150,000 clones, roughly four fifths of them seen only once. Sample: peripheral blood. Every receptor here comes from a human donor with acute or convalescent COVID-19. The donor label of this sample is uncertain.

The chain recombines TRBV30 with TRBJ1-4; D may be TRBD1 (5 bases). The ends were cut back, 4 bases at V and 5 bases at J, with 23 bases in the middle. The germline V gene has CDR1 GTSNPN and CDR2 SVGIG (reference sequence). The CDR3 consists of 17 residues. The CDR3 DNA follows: TGTGCCTGGACAGACCCAGGACATCCAAGGATCAATGAAAAACTGTTTTTT. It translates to CAWTDPGHPRINEKLFF.

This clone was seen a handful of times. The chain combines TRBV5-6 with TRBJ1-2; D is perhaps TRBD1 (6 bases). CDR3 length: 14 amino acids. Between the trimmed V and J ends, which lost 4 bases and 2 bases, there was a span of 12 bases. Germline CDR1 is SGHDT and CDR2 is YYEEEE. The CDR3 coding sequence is TGTGCCAGCAGCGGGAAGGACAGCAACTATGGCTACACCTTC. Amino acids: CASSGKDSNYGYTF. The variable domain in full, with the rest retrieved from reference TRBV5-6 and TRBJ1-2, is DAGVTQSPTHLIKTRGQQVTLRCSPKSGHDTVSWYQQALGQGPQFIFQYYEEEERQRGNFPDRFSGHQFPNYSSELNVNALLLGDSALYLCASSGKDSNYGYTFGSGTRLTVV.

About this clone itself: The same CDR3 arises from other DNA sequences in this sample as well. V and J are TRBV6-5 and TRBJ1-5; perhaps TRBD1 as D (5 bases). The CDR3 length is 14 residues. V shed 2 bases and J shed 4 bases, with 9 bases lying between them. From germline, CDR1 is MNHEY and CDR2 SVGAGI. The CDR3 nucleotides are TGTGCCAGCAGTTACGGGGCGGGGAATCAGCCCCAGCATTTT. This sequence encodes CASSYGAGNQPQHF.

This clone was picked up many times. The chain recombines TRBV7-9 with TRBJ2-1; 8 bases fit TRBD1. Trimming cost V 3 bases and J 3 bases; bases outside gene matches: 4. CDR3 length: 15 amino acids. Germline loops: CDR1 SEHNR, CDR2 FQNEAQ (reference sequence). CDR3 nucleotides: TGTGCCAGCAGCTTTTCCGGGACAGGCTACAATGAGCAGTTCTTC. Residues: CASSFSGTGYNEQFF.

The CDR3 here is CASSLWGQGANYGYTF. The CDR3 coding sequence is TGTGCCAGCTCACTCTGGGGACAGGGGGCGAACTATGGCTACACCTTC. V and J are TRBV18 and TRBJ1-2; 12 bases align to TRBD1. With 4 bases clipped from V and 2 bases from J, the junction kept 5 bases outside the gene matches. In germline, CDR1 is KGHSH, CDR2 LQKENI. CDR3 size: 16 residues. Full variable domain (rest looked up from reference TRBV18 and TRBJ1-2): NAGVMQNPRHLVRRRGQEARLRCSPMKGHSHVYWYRQLPEEGLKFMVYLQKENIIDESGMPKERFSAEFPKEGPSILRIQQVVRGDSAAYFCASSLWGQGANYGYTFGSGTRLTVV.

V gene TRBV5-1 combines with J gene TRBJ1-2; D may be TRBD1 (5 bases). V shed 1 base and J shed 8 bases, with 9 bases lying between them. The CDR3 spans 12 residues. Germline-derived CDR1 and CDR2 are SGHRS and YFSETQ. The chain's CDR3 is CASSLQGLGYTF. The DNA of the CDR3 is TGCGCCAGCAGCTTGCAGGGATTGGGCTACACCTTC.

The CDR3 DNA follows: TGTGCCAGCAGCCCGGGGGGGTCCAAAAACATTCAGTACTTC. Amino acid sequence: CASSPGGSKNIQYF. V usage is TRBV11-2 and J usage is TRBJ2-4; TRBD2 matches at 8 bases. Losses at the gene ends were 5 bases for V and 2 bases for J; bases not matched to a gene: 2. The length of the CDR3 is 14 residues. CDR1 is SGHAT, CDR2 FQNNGV, per germline.

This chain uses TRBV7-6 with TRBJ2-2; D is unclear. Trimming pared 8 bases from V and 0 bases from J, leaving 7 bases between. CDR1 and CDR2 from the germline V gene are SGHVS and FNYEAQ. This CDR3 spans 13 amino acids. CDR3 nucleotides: TGTGCCAGCCGAGGAGCGAACACCGGGGAGCTGTTTTTT. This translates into CASRGANTGELFF.

The CDR3 DNA follows: TGTGCCAGCAGTTCGCAGGACAGGGGCTATGGCTACACCTTC. Its translation is CASSSQDRGYGYTF. The chain couples TRBV28 to TRBJ1-2; 9 bases are shared with TRBD1. Germline trimming cut 4 bases from V and 4 bases from J; bases unmatched to any gene: 4. Germline V CDR1 and CDR2: MDHEN, SYDVKM. This CDR3 is built from 14 residues.

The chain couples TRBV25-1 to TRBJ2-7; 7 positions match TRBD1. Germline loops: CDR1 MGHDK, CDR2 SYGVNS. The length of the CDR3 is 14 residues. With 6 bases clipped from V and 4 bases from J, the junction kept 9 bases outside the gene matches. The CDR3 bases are TGTGCCAGCAGGGGTGAGGGGGCTCGGTACGAGCAGTACTTC. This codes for CASRGEGARYEQYF.

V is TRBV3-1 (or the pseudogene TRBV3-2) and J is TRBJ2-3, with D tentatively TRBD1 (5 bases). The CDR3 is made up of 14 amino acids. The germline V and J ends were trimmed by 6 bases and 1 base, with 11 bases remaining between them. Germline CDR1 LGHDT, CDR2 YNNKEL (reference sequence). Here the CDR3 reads CASSLDTGTDTQYF. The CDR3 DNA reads TGTGCCAGCAGTTTGGACACTGGCACAGATACGCAGTATTTT.

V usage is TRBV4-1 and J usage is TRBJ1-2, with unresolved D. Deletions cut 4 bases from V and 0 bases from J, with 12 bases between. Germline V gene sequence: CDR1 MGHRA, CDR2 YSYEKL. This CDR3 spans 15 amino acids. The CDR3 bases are TGCGCCAGCAGCCCTTTCAGCGAGTCTAACTATGGCTACACCTTC. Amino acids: CASSPFSESNYGYTF.

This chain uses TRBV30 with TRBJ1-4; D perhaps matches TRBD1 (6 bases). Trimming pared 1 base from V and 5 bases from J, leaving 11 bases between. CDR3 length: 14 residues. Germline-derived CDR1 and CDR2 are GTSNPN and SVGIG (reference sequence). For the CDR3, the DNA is TGTGCCTGGAGTGAGGGGGGGCTCAATGAAAAACTGTTTTTT. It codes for CAWSEGGLNEKLFF.

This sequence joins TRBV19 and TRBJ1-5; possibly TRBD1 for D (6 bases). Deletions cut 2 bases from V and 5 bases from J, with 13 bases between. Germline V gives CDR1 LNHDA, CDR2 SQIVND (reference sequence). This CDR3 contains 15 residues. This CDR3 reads CASSINRPGDQPQHF. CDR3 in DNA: TGTGCCAGTAGTATAAACCGACCAGGGGATCAGCCCCAGCATTTT.

This chain's CDR3 is CASAPESAPYNEQFF. The CDR3, as DNA: TGTGCCAGCGCCCCGGAGTCTGCGCCCTACAATGAGCAGTTCTTC. The rearrangement uses TRBV11-1 and TRBJ2-1; D unclear. Between the trimmed V and J ends, which lost 8 bases and 2 bases, there was a span of 16 bases. Looked up from germline, CDR1 is SGHAT and CDR2 is FQDESV (reference sequence). The CDR3 extends over 15 amino acids.

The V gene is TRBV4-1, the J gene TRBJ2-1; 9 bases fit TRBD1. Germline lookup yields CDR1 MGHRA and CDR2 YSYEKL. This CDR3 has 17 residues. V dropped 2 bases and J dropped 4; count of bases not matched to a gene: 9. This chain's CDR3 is CASSQHARQGVYNEQFF. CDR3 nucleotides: TGCGCCAGCAGCCAACATGCCCGACAGGGGGTATACAATGAGCAGTTCTTC.

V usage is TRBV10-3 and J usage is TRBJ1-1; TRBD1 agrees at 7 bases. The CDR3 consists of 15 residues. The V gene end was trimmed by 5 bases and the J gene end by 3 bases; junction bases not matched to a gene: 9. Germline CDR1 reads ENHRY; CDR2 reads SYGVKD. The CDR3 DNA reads TGTGCCATCAGTTCCCAAGGACAGGTTGACACTGAAGCTTTCTTT. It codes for CAISSQGQVDTEAFF.

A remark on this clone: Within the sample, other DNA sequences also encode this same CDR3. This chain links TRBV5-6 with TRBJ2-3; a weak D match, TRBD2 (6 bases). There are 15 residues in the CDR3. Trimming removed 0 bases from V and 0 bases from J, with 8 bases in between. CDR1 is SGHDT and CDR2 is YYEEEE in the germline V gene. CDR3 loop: CASSLAGTSTDTQYF. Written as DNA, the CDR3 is TGTGCCAGCAGCTTGGCCGGGACTAGCACAGATACGCAGTATTTT.

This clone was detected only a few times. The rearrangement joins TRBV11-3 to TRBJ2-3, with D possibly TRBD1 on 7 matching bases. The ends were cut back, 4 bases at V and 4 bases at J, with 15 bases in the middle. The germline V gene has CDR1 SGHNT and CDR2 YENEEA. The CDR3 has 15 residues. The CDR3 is CASSSGGGRADTQYF. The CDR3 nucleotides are TGTGCCAGCAGCTCAGGAGGGGGCAGGGCAGATACGCAGTATTTT.

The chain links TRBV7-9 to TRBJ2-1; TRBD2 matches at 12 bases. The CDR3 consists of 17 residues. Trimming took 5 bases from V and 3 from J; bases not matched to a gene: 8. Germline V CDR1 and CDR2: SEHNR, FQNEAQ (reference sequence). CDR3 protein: CASSTRLAGAIYNEQFF. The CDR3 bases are TGTGCCAGCAGCACCCGACTAGCGGGGGCCATCTACAATGAGCAGTTCTTC.

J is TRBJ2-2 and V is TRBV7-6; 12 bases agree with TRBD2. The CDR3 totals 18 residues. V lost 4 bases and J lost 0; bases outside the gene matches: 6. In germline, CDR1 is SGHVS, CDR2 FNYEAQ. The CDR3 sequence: CASSYRLAGATNTGELFF. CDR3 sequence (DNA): TGTGCCAGCAGCTATCGACTAGCGGGGGCTACGAACACCGGGGAGCTGTTTTTT.

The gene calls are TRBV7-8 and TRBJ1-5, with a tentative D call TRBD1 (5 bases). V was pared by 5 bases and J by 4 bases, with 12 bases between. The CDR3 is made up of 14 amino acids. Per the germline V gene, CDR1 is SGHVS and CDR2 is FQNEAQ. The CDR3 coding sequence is TGTGCCAGCAGCCCAAAGGGGCCAAATCAGCCCCAGCATTTT. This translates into CASSPKGPNQPQHF.

CDR3 nucleotide sequence: TGTGCCAGCAGCTACGCCTTGGCGGACTCGGATCAGCCCCAGCATTTT. This gives the protein CASSYALADSDQPQHF. This rearrangement joins TRBV6-5 to TRBJ1-5; unclear D gene. The V and J ends lost 6 bases and 5 bases respectively, with 20 bases between them. The CDR3 consists of 16 residues. Per germline, CDR1 MNHEY and CDR2 SVGAGI.

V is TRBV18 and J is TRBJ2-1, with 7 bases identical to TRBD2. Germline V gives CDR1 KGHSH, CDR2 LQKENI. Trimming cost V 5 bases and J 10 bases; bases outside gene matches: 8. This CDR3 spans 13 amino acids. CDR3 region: CASSSSGPGEQFF. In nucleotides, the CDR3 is TGTGCCAGCTCATCTAGCGGCCCGGGAGAGCAGTTCTTC.

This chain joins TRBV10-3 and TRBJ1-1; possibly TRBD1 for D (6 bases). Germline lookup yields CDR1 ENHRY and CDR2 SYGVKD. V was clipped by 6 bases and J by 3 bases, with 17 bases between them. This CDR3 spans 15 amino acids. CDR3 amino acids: CAISYQTGGDTEAFF. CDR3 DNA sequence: TGTGCCATCAGCTACCAGACAGGTGGGGACACTGAAGCTTTCTTT.